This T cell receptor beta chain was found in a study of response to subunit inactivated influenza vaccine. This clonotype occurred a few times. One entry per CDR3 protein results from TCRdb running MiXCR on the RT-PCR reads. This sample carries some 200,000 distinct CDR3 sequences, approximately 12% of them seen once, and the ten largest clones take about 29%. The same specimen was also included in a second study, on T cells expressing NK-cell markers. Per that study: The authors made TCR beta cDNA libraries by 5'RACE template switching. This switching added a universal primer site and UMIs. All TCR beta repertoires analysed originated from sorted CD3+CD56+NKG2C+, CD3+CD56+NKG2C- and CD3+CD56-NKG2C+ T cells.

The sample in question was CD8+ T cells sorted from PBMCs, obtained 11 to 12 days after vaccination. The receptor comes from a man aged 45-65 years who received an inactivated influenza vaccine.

CDR3 nucleotides: TGTGCCAGCAGCCAAGGGGGACACTTCTCGGGGGAGACCCAGTACTTC. This codes for CASSQGGHFSGETQYF. The chain links TRBV3-1 to TRBJ2-5; weak D call: TRBD1 (6 bases). With 1 base removed from V and 5 bases from J, the gap between germline ends came to 17 bases. This CDR3 is built from 16 residues. CDR1 is LGHDT and CDR2 is YNNKEL in the germline V gene (reference sequence).